Following are 18 T cell receptor beta chains from one sample sequenced in a study of human T cells and chemical hapten exposure. MiXCR, run by TCRdb on the RACE reads, gives a single entry per CDR3 protein. The table shows around 110,000 distinct CDR3 sequences, with around 11% occurring only once. Noted time point: patch test 3, about 24 weeks after DPC sensitization. Treatment defined: therapeutic diphenylcyclopropenone sensitization with weekly scalp DPC. The sample here was whole blood, taken in connection with sensitization to the hapten diphenylcyclopropenone (DPC). All receptors come from a woman aged 45-65 years with alopecia areata. Some clones in this sample may be carry-over from other donors' samples.

The chain is built from TRBV29-1 and TRBJ2-1; 7 bases are a match to TRBD1. Germline V gene lookup returns CDR1 SQVTM and CDR2 ANQGSEA. The CDR3 consists of 15 residues. Trimming at V came to 4 bases and at J to 0 bases, leaving 6 bases not matched to a gene. CDR3 nucleotide sequence: TGCAGCGTTGGGATGGGGGACAGCTCCTACAATGAGCAGTTCTTC. Amino acid sequence: CSVGMGDSSYNEQFF.

The genes are TRBV7-2 and TRBJ2-7, with D possibly TRBD1 on 6 matching bases. Germline loops: CDR1 SGHTA, CDR2 FQGNSA. Trimming left V 1 base short and J 7 bases short, with 17 bases between. The CDR3 sequence is 15 residues long. The CDR3 DNA is TGTGCCAGCAGCTTAGTGTTTCGGGACACCGGGGAGCAGTACTTC. Translated: CASSLVFRDTGEQYF.

The rearrangement links TRBV2 to TRBJ1-4; unclear D gene. The CDR3 has 16 amino acids. Germline values: CDR1 SNHLY, CDR2 FYNNEI. Trimming took 7 bases from V and 6 from J, leaving 21 bases between them. The CDR3 reads CASKRFVSGGDEKLFF. The DNA for the CDR3 is TGTGCCAGCAAACGCTTCGTGTCGGGCGGGGATGAAAAACTGTTTTTT.

CDR3: CASSQEGKSQADTQYF. DNA of the CDR3: TGTGCCAGCAGCCAAGAGGGAAAGAGTCAGGCAGATACGCAGTATTTT. This rearrangement joins TRBV4-2 to TRBJ2-3; D uncertain. Trimming cost V 0 bases and J 4 bases, with 14 bases left between them. The germline gives CDR1 LGHNA, CDR2 YNFKEQ. The CDR3 consists of 16 residues.

This chain joins TRBV3-1 and TRBJ1-1; TRBD1 matches at 9 bases. From germline, CDR1 is LGHDT and CDR2 YNNKEL (reference sequence). This CDR3 has 14 amino acids. Trimming cost V 1 base and J 8 bases; bases outside gene matches: 5. The CDR3 protein is CASSQAQGASEAFF. The CDR3 nucleotides read TGTGCCAGCAGCCAAGCACAGGGGGCCTCGGAAGCTTTCTTT.

There are a few counts of this clonotype. The chain recombines TRBV21-1 with TRBJ2-7; no check of the table's D call, TRBD1, against the DNA was made. TRBV21-1 counts as a pseudogene. The CDR3 is made up of 12 amino acids. The CDR3 here is CASSKGAYEQYF. The CDR3 region has the DNA TGTGCCAGCAGCAAGGGGGCATACGAGCAGTACTTC.

Many counts were recorded for this clonotype. V gene TRBV12-3 or TRBV12-4 combines with J gene TRBJ2-3; no clear D gene. The CDR3 spans 14 residues. The ends were cut back, 3 bases at V and 3 bases at J, with 10 bases in the middle. The chain's CDR3 is CASSFVAATDTQYF. The CDR3 DNA follows: TGTGCCAGCAGTTTTGTAGCAGCGACAGATACGCAGTATTTT.

This clonotype appeared a few times. The chain recombines TRBV7-6 with TRBJ2-3, with TRBD2 matching over 7 bases. Germline CDR1 and CDR2: SGHVS and FNYEAQ. V gave up 5 bases and J gave up 4 bases; unmatched junction bases: 6. The CDR3 length is 14 residues. The DNA of the CDR3 is TGTGCCAGCAGCCGCGGGAGTCAGGCAGATACGCAGTATTTT. As protein: CASSRGSQADTQYF.

This chain uses TRBV29-1 with TRBJ1-1; D is uncertain. There are 14 residues in the CDR3. With 4 bases removed from V and 0 bases from J, the gap between germline ends came to 12 bases. Germline V gives CDR1 SQVTM, CDR2 ANQGSEA. In nucleotides, the CDR3 is TGCAGCGTTGGCTACGGGCTTATGAACACTGAAGCTTTCTTT. It specifies CSVGYGLMNTEAFF.

This clonotype has a handful of counts. The rearrangement uses TRBV5-1 and TRBJ2-6, with TRBD1 matching over 7 bases. V shed 1 base and J 0 bases; nucleotides not matched to a gene: 1. In germline, CDR1 is SGHRS, CDR2 YFSETQ. CDR3 size: 16 residues. CDR3 region: CASSLNRGSGANVLTF. CDR3 DNA: TGCGCCAGCAGCTTGAACAGGGGCTCTGGGGCCAACGTCCTGACTTTC.

This clonotype was observed a few times. This chain connects TRBV6-5 to TRBJ2-3; tentatively, D is TRBD1 (7 bases). The length of the CDR3 is 15 residues. The germline V and J ends were trimmed by 6 bases and 2 bases, with 15 bases remaining between them. Germline V gene lookup returns CDR1 MNHEY and CDR2 SVGAGI. In nucleotides, the CDR3 is TGTGCCAGCAGGGAAACAGGGGACTCCACAGATACGCAGTATTTT. Translation gives CASRETGDSTDTQYF.

This sequence joins TRBV5-4 and TRBJ1-5; D remains unclear. The V and J ends lost 0 bases and 7 bases respectively, with 8 bases between them. Germline-derived CDR1 and CDR2 are SGHNT and YYREEE (reference sequence). This CDR3 spans 13 amino acids. CDR3 sequence (DNA): TGTGCCAGCAGCTTGGAAGTGGGCCAGCCCCAGCATTTT. This encodes CASSLEVGQPQHF.

The genes are TRBV25-1 and TRBJ2-5; 7 positions match TRBD2. The CDR3 extends over 16 amino acids. Trimming cost V 3 bases and J 2 bases; bases outside gene matches: 9. Germline CDR1 and CDR2: MGHDK and SYGVNS. CDR3 DNA: TGTGCCAGCAGTGAGCTTTCGGGACTACCTCAAGAGACCCAGTACTTC. Its translation: CASSELSGLPQETQYF.

In its sample, this clonotype was seen a few times. The J gene is TRBJ2-1, the V gene TRBV6-2 or TRBV6-3, with 9 bases fitting TRBD2. V gave up 7 bases and J gave up 0 bases; unmatched junction bases: 19. This CDR3 has 20 amino acids. Germline V lookup: CDR1 MNHEY, CDR2 SVGEGT. Written as DNA, the CDR3 is TGTGCCAGCACCCGCTGGCGGGGAGGGCTAGCGGGGAGCTCCTACAATGAGCAGTTCTTC. Translated: CASTRWRGGLAGSSYNEQFF.

This clonotype appeared many times. The chain is built from TRBV7-9 and TRBJ2-7, with TRBD1 identical over 8 bases. The CDR3 consists of 19 residues. Trimming took 6 bases from V and 4 from J; bases not matched to a gene: 23. Germline CDR1 is SEHNR and CDR2 is FQNEAQ (reference sequence). The CDR3 spells CASSSHISAAGTGRYEQYF. Written as DNA, the CDR3 is TGTGCCAGCAGTTCCCATATTAGCGCAGCCGGGACAGGAAGATACGAGCAGTACTTC.

At least ten counts were recorded for this clonotype. V usage is TRBV4-3 and J usage is TRBJ2-5, with D perhaps matching TRBD2 (6 bases). Germline assignment: CDR1 LGHNA and CDR2 YSLEER. The CDR3 runs to 16 residues. V shed 0 bases and J shed 1 base, with 12 bases lying between them. This CDR3 is CASSQEGRSAQETQYF. CDR3 in DNA: TGCGCCAGCAGCCAAGAAGGGAGGTCGGCCCAAGAGACCCAGTACTTC.

This clonotype occurred a few times. The chain carries TRBV7-8 and TRBJ2-3; 10 bases are shared with TRBD2. The length of the CDR3 is 16 residues. CDR1 is SGHVS, CDR2 FQNEAQ, per germline. V was pared by 1 base and J by 2 bases, with 3 bases of the junction left unmatched. DNA for the CDR3: TGTGCCAGCAGCTTAGTGCTAGCGGGGGCCACAGATACGCAGTATTTT. Protein: CASSLVLAGATDTQYF. The entire variable domain, with the rest obtained from reference TRBV7-8 and TRBJ2-3, is as follows: GAGVSQSPRYKVAKRGQDVALRCDPISGHVSLFWYQQALGQGPEFLTYFQNEAQLDKSGLPSDRFFAERPEGSVSTLKIQRTQQEDSAVYLCASSLVLAGATDTQYFGPGTRLTVL.

This clonotype was seen only a few times. This sequence joins TRBV28 and TRBJ1-1, with a possible D match to TRBD1 (5 bases). CDR1 is MDHEN, CDR2 SYDVKM, per germline. V lost 2 bases, J lost 3 bases, and 13 bases lay in between. The CDR3 has 15 amino acids. The CDR3: CASSLGAREDTEAFF. In DNA form, the CDR3 reads TGTGCCAGCAGTTTAGGAGCCAGGGAGGACACTGAAGCTTTCTTT.